This TCR beta chain was identified during a study of cytomegalovirus exposure and HLA in healthy donors. Study background: Genetic ancestry analysis placed over 65% of the approximately 390 donors that were genotyped in the Caucasian-associated cluster.

13 Jbeta primers and 60 Vbeta primers were used for the PCR. Repertoires were generated with immunoSEQ multiplex PCR, while TCRdb's copy carries only in-frame clones and drops some. The data contain about 150,000 clones, approximately 80% of them seen just once; the ten biggest clones take up approximately 14%. This clone was counted once. This CDR3 contains 17 residues. Germline loops: CDR1 PRHDT, CDR2 FYEKMQ (reference sequence). The V segment lost 4 bases and the J segment 2 bases; nucleotides outside the gene matches: 13. Specimen: PBMCs. The V gene is TRBV13, the J gene TRBJ2-7; 8 nucleotides agree with TRBD2. The clonotype was recovered from a woman aged 40 to 50 in good health and CMV-seronegative. The CDR3, as DNA: TGTGCCAGCAGCTCTAGTGCGCCCCTAGCGGGCCCCTACGAGCAGTACTTC. It yields the protein CASSSSAPLAGPYEQYF. Variable domain in full (rest from reference TRBV13 and TRBJ2-7): AAGVIQSPRHLIKEKRETATLKCYPIPRHDTVYWYQQGPGQDPQFLISFYEKMQSDKGSIPDRFSAQQFSDYHSELNMSSLELGDSALYFCASSSSAPLAGPYEQYFGPGTRLTVT.